Listed below are T cell receptor beta chains from one sample, sequenced in a study of blood T cell repertoires in COVID-19. Repertoires were generated with immunoSEQ multiplex PCR, while TCRdb's copy carries only in-frame clones and drops some. This table holds more than 400,000 clones, about nine tenths found once. The source material was PBMCs or T cells enriched from blood (not recorded which). The origin of the receptors is a man aged 18-30 years who had recovered from COVID-19. Each CDR3 is given with its conserved first and last residue. The D gene is left open where the match is weak. Clone size is shown for a subset of rows, as once, few, many or a class of expanded clone.

D gene,clone size,V gene,J gene,CDR3 DNA,CDR3 protein
NA,NA,TRBV6-5,TRBJ1-5,TGTGCCAGCAGTCAGGGAGCGGGTATCAATCAGCCCCAGCATTTT,CASSQGAGINQPQHF
TRBD1,NA,TRBV7-6,TRBJ1-5,TGTGCCAGCAGCTTCAGACAGGGGGCGGATCAGCCCCAGCATTTT,CASSFRQGADQPQHF
TRBD1,NA,TRBV7-3,TRBJ1-6,TGTGCCAGCAGCCCCCAGGGGGATAATTCACCCCTCCACTTT,CASSPQGDNSPLHF
NA,NA,TRBV9,TRBJ2-2,TGTGCCAGCAGCGTAGAACAGGGGAACACCGGGGAGCTGTTTTTT,CASSVEQGNTGELFF
TRBD2,few,TRBV10-3,TRBJ2-1,TGTGCCCTTTCAGCGGGAGGGGCAGTGGGTGAGCAGTTCTTC,CALSAGGAVGEQFF
TRBD1,NA,TRBV3-1/TRBV3-2,TRBJ1-4,TGTGCCAGCAGCAAGGGGACAGCTAATGAAAAACTGTTTTTT,CASSKGTANEKLFF
NA,NA,TRBV30,TRBJ1-5,TGTGCCTTCAGACAGCCGAATCAGCCCCAGCATTTT,CAFRQPNQPQHF
TRBD2,NA,TRBV6-1,TRBJ2-7,TGTGCCAGCAGTGACCTACTAGCGCCAAGCAACTACGAGCAGTACTTC,CASSDLLAPSNYEQYF
NA,NA,TRBV6-5,TRBJ1-5,TGTGCCAGCAGGCCCGAACAGGGCACTCAGCCCCAGCATTTT,CASRPEQGTQPQHF
NA,NA,TRBV5-6,TRBJ2-5,TGTGCCAGCAGTACACATAACCAAGAGACCCAGTACTTC,CASSTHNQETQYF
NA,NA,TRBV6-5,TRBJ1-5,TGTGCCAGCAGAGCGACCCGAGATCAGCCCCAGCATTTT,CASRATRDQPQHF
NA,NA,TRBV12-3/TRBV12-4,TRBJ2-2,TGTGCCAGCAGTTATCGTTCTGCCGGGGAGCTGTTTTTT,CASSYRSAGELFF
NA,NA,TRBV3-1/TRBV3-2,TRBJ1-4,TGTGCCAGCAGGGGCAGAGGGTACACGAATGAAAAACTGTTTTTT,CASRGRGYTNEKLFF
NA,NA,TRBV6-2/TRBV6-3,TRBJ2-2,TGTGCCAGCAGTTATATAGCAGACACCGGGGAGCTGTTTTTT,CASSYIADTGELFF
NA,NA,TRBV15,TRBJ1-2,TGTGCCACCAGCAGAGTTAGAACCGAGACTAACTATGGCTACACCTTC,CATSRVRTETNYGYTF
TRBD2,NA,TRBV10-3,TRBJ2-3,TGTGCCATCAGTGATCGGGGGGAGGATACGCAGTATTTT,CAISDRGEDTQYF
TRBD2,NA,TRBV24-1,TRBJ2-1,TGTGCCACCAGTGACCCCGGACTAGCGGCGAGCTCCTACAATGAGCAGTTCTTC,CATSDPGLAASSYNEQFF